The 6 T cell receptor beta chains presented below share a single source sample, sequenced in a study of blood T cell repertoires in COVID-19. Profiling relied on immunoSEQ multiplex PCR, and the TCRdb table lists in-frame clones only, not all of them. Here the sample spans tens of thousands of clones, roughly 90% being singletons. The sequenced sample consisted of peripheral blood. These receptors were collected from a human donor in a cohort sampled during active COVID-19.

The chain couples TRBV6-6 to TRBJ2-7; 10 bases match TRBD2. This CDR3 contains 15 residues. The junction had 7 bases not matched to a gene; V was cut back by 6 bases and J by 2 bases. Germline V gene lookup returns CDR1 MNHNY and CDR2 SVGAGI (reference sequence). The CDR3 DNA reads as TGTGCCAGCAGGCCGACTAGCGGGCCTACCTACGAGCAGTACTTC. This codes for CASRPTSGPTYEQYF.

The rearrangement links TRBV6-5 to TRBJ2-7; 12 bases map to TRBD2. The germline CDR1 and CDR2 sequences are MNHEY and SVGAGI. Trimming removed 2 bases from V and 4 bases from J; junction bases left unmatched: 3. The CDR3 totals 15 residues. The CDR3 protein is CASSYRTSGTYEQYF. The CDR3 DNA sequence: TGTGCCAGCAGTTACCGGACTAGCGGGACTTACGAGCAGTACTTC.

For the CDR3, the DNA is TGTGCCAGCAGCCAACTAACCAGGGGGGTAGCTGGAAACACCATATATTTT. It is translated as CASSQLTRGVAGNTIYF. The rearrangement uses TRBV4-2 and TRBJ1-3, with 7 bases that match TRBD1. The V and J ends lost 2 bases and 2 bases, in that order; junction bases with no gene match: 9. Germline V gives CDR1 LGHNA, CDR2 YNFKEQ. The CDR3 length is 17 residues.

This clone was observed a single time. The rearrangement uses TRBV29-1 and TRBJ2-3; the match to TRBD2 covers 7 bases. The V gene's germline CDR1 is SQVTM and CDR2 ANQGSEA. The ends lost 3 bases at V and 2 bases at J; junction bases unmatched: 11. The CDR3 spans 16 residues. The CDR3 sequence: CSVEGFSGGVTDTQYF. The CDR3 DNA reads TGCAGCGTTGAGGGATTCTCGGGGGGAGTCACAGATACGCAGTATTTT.

The genes are TRBV19 and TRBJ2-7; TRBD1 aligns across 9 bases. V lost 7 bases to trimming and J lost 2 bases; unmatched junction nucleotides: 9. CDR3 length: 15 amino acids. Germline values: CDR1 LNHDA, CDR2 SQIVND (reference sequence). The CDR3 loop reads CASTPRTGVTYEQYF. The CDR3, as DNA: TGTGCCAGTACCCCAAGGACAGGGGTAACCTACGAGCAGTACTTC.

This rearrangement joins TRBV2 to TRBJ2-7, with TRBD1 identical over 10 bases. Unmatched junction bases numbered 11, after V lost 11 bases and J lost 4 bases. Looked up from germline, CDR1 is SNHLY and CDR2 is FYNNEI. The CDR3 totals 14 residues. CDR3 sequence (DNA): TGTGCCGGCCTAAGACAGGGGGCGCAGTACGAGCAGTACTTC. Translating gives CAGLRQGAQYEQYF. The variable domain in full, completed from reference TRBV2 and TRBJ2-7, reads EPEVTQTPSHQVTQMGQEVILRCVPISNHLYFYWYRQILGQKVEFLVSFYNNEISEKSEIFDDQFSVERPDGSNFTLKIRSTKLEDSAMYFCAGLRQGAQYEQYFGPGTRLTVT.